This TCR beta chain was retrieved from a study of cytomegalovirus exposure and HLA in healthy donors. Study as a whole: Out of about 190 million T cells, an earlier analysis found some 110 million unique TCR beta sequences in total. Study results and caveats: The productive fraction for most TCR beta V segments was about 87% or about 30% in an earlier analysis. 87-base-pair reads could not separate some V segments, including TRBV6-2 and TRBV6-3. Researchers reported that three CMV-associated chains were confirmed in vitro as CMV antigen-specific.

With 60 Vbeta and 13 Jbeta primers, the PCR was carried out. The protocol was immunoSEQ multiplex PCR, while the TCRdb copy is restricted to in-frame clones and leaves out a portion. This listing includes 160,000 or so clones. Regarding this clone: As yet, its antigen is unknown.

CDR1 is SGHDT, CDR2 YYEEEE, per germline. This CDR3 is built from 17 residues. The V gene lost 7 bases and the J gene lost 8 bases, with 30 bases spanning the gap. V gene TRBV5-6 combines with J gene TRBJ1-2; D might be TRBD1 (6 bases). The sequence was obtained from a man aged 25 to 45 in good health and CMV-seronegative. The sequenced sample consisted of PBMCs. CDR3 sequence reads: CASYGGANPLLPDGYTF. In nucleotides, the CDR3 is TGTGCCAGCTATGGGGGGGCAAACCCACTATTACCGGACGGCTACACCTTC.